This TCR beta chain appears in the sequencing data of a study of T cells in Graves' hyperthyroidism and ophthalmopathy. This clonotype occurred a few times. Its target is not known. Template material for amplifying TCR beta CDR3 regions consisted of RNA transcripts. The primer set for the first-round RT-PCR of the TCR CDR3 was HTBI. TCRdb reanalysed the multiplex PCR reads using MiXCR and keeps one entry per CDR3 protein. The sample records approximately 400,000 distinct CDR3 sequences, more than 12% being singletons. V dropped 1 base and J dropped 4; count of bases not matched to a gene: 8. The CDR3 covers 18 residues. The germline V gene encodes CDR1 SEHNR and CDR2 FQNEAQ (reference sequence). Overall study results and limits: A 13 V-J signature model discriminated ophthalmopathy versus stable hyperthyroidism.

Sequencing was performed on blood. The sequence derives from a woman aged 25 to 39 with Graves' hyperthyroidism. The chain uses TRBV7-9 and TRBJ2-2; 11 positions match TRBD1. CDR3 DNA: TGTGCCAGCAGCTTAGGACGTTGGACAGGGGGCCTCACCGGGGAGCTGTTTTTT. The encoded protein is CASSLGRWTGGLTGELFF.